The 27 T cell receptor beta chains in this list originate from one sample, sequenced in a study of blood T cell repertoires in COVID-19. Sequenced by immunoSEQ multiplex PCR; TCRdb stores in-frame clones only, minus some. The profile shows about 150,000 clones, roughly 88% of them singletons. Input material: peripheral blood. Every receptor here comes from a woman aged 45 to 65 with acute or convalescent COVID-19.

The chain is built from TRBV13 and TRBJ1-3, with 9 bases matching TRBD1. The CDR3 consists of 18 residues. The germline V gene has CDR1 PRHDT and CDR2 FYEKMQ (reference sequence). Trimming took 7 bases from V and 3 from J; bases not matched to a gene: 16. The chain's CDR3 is CASITHPRDRDVGNTIYF. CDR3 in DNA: TGTGCCAGCATAACCCACCCCCGGGACAGGGATGTTGGAAACACCATATATTTT. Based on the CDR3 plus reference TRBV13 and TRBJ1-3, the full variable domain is AAGVIQSPRHLIKEKRETATLKCYPIPRHDTVYWYQQGPGQDPQFLISFYEKMQSDKGSIPDRFSAQQFSDYHSELNMSSLELGDSALYFCASITHPRDRDVGNTIYFGEGSWLTVV.

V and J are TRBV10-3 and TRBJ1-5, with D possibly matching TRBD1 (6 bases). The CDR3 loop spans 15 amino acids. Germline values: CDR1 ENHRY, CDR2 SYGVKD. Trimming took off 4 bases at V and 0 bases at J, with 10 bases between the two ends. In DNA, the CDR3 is TGTGCCATCAGTGGGACAGACATTAGCAATCAGCCCCAGCATTTT. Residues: CAISGTDISNQPQHF.

The CDR3 DNA is TGTGCCAGCAGCAATACCTGGACAGGGAATTATCGCGCCGAGCAGTACTTC. This codes for CASSNTWTGNYRAEQYF. This chain uses TRBV21-1 with TRBJ2-7; no DNA check was done on the table's D call, TRBD1. TRBV21-1 has pseudogene status. This CDR3 is built from 17 residues.

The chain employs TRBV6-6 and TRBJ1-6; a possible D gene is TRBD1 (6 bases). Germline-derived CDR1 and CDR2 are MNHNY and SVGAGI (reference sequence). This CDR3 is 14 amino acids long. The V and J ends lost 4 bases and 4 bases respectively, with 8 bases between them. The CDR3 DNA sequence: TGTGCCAGCAGTTTACAGGGTTATAATTCACCCCTCCACTTT. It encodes CASSLQGYNSPLHF.

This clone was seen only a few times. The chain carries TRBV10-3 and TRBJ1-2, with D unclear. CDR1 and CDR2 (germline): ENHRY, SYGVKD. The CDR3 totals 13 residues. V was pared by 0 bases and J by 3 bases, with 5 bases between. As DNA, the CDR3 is TGTGCCATCAGTGAGTCGGAGTACTATGGCTACACCTTC. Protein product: CAISESEYYGYTF.

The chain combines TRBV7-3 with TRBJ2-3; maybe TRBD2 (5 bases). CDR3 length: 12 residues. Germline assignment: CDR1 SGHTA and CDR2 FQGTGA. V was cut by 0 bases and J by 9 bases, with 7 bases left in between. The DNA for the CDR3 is TGTGCCAGCAGCTTAACGAGCGGAACGCAGTATTTT. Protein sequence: CASSLTSGTQYF.

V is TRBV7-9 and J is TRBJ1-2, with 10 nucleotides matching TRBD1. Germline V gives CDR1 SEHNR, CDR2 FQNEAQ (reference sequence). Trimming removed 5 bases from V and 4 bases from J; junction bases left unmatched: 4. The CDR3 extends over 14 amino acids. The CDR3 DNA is TGTGCCAGCAGCGCGGGACAGGGGCGCTATGGCTACACCTTC. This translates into CASSAGQGRYGYTF.

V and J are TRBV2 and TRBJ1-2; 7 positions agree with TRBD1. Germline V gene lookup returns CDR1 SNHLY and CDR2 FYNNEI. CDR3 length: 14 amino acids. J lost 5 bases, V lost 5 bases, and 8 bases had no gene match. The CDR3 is CASSPRTGSYGYTF. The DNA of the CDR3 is TGTGCCAGCAGTCCCCGGACAGGATCATATGGCTACACCTTC. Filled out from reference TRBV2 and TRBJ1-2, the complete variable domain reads EPEVTQTPSHQVTQMGQEVILRCVPISNHLYFYWYRQILGQKVEFLVSFYNNEISEKSEIFDDQFSVERPDGSNFTLKIRSTKLEDSAMYFCASSPRTGSYGYTFGSGTRLTVV.

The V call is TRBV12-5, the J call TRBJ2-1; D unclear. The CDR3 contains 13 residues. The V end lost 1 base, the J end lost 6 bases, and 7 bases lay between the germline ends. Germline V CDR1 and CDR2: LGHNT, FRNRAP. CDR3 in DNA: TGTGCTAGTGGTTTGGCCCCTCCCAATGAGCAGTTCTTC. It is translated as CASGLAPPNEQFF.

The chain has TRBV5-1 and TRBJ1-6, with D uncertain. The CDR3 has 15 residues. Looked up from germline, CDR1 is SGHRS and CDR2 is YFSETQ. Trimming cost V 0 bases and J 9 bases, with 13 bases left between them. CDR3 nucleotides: TGCGCCAGCAGCTTGGCAGGTGGAGGGAGTTCACCCCTCCACTTT. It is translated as CASSLAGGGSSPLHF.

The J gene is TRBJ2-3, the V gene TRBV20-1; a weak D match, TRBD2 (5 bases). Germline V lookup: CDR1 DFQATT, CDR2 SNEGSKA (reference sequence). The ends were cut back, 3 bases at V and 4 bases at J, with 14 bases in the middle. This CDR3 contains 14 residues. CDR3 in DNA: TGCAGTGCTAGTGCCGGGGATCCTTCAGATACGCAGTATTTT. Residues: CSASAGDPSDTQYF.

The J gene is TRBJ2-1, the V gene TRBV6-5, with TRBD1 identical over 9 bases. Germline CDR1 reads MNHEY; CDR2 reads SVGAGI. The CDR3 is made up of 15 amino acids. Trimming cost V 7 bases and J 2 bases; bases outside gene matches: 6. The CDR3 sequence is CASKGGQGTYNEQFF. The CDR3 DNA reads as TGTGCCAGCAAGGGAGGACAGGGGACCTACAATGAGCAGTTCTTC.

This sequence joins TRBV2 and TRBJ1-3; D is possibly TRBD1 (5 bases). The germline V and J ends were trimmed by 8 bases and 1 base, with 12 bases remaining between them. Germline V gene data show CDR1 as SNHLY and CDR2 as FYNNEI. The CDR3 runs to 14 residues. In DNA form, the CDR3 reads TGTGCCAGCGCGGGACCGAGGTCTGGAAACACCATATATTTT. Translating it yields CASAGPRSGNTIYF.

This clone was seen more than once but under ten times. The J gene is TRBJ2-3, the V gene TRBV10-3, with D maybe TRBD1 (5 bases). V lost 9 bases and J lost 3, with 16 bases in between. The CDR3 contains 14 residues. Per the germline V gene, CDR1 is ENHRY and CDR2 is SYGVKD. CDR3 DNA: TGTGCCATTAGCCGGTCGAAGGGGACAGATACGCAGTATTTT. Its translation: CAISRSKGTDTQYF.

CDR3 in DNA: TGCGCCAGCAGCTTGATGACTAGCGGACAAGAGACCCAGTACTTC. Its protein is CASSLMTSGQETQYF. V gene TRBV5-1 combines with J gene TRBJ2-5; 9 positions agree with TRBD2. V was clipped by 1 base and J by 2 bases; unmatched bases: 3. Germline V gene lookup returns CDR1 SGHRS and CDR2 YFSETQ. The CDR3 contains 15 residues.

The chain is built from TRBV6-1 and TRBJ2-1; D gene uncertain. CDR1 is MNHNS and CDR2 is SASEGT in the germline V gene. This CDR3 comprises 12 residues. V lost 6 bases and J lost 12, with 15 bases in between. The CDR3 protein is CASSPAPLGQFF. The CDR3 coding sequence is TGTGCCAGCAGCCCCGCCCCTCTAGGGCAGTTCTTC.

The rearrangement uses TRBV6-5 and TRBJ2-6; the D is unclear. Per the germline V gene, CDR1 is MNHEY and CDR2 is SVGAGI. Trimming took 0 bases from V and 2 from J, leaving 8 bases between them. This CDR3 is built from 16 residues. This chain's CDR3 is CASSYSIQAGANVLTF. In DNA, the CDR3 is TGTGCCAGCAGTTACTCGATTCAGGCTGGGGCCAACGTCCTGACTTTC.

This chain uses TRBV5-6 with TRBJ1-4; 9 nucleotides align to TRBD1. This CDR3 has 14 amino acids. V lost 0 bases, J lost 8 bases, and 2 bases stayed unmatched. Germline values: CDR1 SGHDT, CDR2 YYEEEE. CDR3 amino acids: CASSLDRGREKLFF. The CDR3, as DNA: TGTGCCAGCAGCTTGGACAGGGGGCGAGAAAAACTGTTTTTT.

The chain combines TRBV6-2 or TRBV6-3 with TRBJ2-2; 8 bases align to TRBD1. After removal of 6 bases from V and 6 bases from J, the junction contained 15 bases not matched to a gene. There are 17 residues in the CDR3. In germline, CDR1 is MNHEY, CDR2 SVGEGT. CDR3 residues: CASSPPRGRGRPGELFF. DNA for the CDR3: TGTGCCAGCAGCCCTCCCAGGGGCAGGGGGCGCCCCGGGGAGCTGTTTTTT.

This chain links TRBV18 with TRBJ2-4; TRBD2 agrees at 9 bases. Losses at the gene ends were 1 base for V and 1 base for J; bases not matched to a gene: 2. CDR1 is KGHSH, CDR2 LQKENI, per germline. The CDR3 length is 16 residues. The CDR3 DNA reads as TGTGCCAGCTCACCACTAGCGGGAGTTGCCAAAAACATTCAGTACTTC. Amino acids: CASSPLAGVAKNIQYF.

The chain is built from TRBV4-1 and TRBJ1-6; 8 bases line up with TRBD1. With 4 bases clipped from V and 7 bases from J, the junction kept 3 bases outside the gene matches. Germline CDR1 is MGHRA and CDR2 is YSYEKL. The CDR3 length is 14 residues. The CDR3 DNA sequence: TGCGCCAGCAGCCTCGGACAGGGAAATTCACCCCTCCACTTT. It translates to CASSLGQGNSPLHF.

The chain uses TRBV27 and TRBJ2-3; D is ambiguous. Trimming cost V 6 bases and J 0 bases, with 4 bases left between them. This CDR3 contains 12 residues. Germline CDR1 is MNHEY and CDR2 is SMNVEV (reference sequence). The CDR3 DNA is TGTGCCAGCAGCCGTAGCACAGATACGCAGTATTTT. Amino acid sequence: CASSRSTDTQYF.

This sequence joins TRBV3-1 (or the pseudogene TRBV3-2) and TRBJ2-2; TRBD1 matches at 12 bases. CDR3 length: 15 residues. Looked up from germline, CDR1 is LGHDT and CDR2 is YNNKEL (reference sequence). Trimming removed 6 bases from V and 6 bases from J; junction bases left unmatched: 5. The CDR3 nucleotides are TGTGCCAGCAGACTGGGACAGGGGGCGGCCGGGGAGCTGTTTTTT. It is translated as CASRLGQGAAGELFF.

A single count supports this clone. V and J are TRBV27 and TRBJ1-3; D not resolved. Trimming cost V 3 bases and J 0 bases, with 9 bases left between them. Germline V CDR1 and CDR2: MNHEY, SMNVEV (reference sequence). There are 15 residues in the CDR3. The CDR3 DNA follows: TGTGCCAGCAGTTTGTCGGGGTTCTCTGGAAACACCATATATTTT. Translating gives CASSLSGFSGNTIYF.

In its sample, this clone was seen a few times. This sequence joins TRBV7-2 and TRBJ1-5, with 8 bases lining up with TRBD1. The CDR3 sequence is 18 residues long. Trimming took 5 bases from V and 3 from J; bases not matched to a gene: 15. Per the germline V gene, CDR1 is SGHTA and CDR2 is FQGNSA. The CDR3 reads CASSPMGRGLDNNQPQHF. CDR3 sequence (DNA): TGTGCCAGCAGCCCCATGGGCAGGGGGCTCGATAACAATCAGCCCCAGCATTTT. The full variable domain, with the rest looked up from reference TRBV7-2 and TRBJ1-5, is GAGVSQSPSNKVTEKGKDVELRCDPISGHTALYWYRQSLGQGLEFLIYFQGNSAPDKSGLPSDRFSAERTGGSVSTLTIQRTQQEDSAVYLCASSPMGRGLDNNQPQHFGDGTRLSIL.

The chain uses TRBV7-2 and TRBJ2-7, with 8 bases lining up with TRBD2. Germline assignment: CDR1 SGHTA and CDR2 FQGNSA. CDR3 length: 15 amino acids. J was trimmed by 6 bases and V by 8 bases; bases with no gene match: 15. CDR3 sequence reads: CASGPLTGGYVEQYF. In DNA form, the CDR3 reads TGTGCCAGCGGACCTCTAACGGGAGGGTATGTCGAGCAGTACTTC.

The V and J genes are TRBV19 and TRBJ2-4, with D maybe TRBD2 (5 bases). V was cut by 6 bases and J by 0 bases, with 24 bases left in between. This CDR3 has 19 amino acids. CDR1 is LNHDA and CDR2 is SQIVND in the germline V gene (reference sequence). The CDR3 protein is CASRPDGETLVLAKNIQYF. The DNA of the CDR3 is TGTGCCAGTAGACCTGACGGGGAGACTCTAGTTCTAGCCAAAAACATTCAGTACTTC.